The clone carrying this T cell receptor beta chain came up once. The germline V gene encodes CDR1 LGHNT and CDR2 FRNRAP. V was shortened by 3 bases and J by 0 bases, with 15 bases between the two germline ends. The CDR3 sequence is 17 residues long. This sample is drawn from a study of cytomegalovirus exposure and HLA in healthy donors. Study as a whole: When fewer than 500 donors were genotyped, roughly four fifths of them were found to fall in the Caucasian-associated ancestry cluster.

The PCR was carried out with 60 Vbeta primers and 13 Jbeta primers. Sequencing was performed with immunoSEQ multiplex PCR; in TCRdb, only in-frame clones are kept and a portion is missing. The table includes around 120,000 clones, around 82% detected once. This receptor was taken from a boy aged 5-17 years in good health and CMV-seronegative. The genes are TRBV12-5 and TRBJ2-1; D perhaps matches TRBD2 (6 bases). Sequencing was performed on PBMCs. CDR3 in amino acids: CASGFGGIRSSYNEQFF. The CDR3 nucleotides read TGTGCTAGTGGTTTTGGCGGGATCCGGAGCTCCTACAATGAGCAGTTCTTC.